This T cell receptor beta chain was identified during a study of CD8 T cells in Susac syndrome. The RNA input was roughly 0.45 to 1 ug, and it was reverse transcribed with random hexamers. In TCRdb, the immunoSEQ multiplex PCR reads were re-called with MiXCR into one record per CDR3 protein. The table records about 200,000 distinct CDR3 sequences, about 90% of them present only once. The CDR3 covers 13 residues. J gave up 3 bases and V 3 bases, and 3 bases lay outside the gene matches. In germline, CDR1 is GTSNPN, CDR2 SVGIG (reference sequence). The chain couples TRBV30 to TRBJ1-1, with TRBD1 matching over 8 bases. This TCR derives from a human donor with multiple sclerosis. The sequencing input was CD8+ T cells from PBMCs. The CDR3 sequence is CAWSPGGHTEAFF. The CDR3, as DNA: TGTGCCTGGAGCCCAGGGGGCCACACTGAAGCTTTCTTT.